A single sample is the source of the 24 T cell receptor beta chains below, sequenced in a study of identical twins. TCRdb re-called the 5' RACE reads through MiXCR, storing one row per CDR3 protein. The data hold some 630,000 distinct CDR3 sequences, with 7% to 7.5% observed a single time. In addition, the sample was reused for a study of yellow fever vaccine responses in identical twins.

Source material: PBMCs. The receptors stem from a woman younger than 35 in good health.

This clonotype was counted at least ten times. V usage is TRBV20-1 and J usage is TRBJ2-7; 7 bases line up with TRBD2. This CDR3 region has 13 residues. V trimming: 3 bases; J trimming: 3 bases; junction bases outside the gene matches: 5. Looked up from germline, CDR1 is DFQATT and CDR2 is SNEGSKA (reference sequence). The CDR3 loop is CSASPASGYEQYF. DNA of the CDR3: TGCAGTGCTAGCCCGGCTAGCGGCTACGAGCAGTACTTC.

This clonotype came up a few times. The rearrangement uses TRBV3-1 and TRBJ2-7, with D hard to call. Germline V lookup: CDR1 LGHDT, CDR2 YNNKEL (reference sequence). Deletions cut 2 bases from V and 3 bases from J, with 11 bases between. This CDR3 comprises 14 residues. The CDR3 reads CASSQQGRSYEQYF. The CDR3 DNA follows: TGTGCCAGCAGCCAACAAGGACGGAGCTACGAGCAGTACTTC.

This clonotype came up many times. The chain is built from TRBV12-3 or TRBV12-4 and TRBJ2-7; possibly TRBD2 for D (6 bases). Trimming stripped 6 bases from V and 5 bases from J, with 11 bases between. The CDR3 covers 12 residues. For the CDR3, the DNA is TGTGCCAGCAGCTCGGGACTCGACGAGCAGTACTTC. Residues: CASSSGLDEQYF.

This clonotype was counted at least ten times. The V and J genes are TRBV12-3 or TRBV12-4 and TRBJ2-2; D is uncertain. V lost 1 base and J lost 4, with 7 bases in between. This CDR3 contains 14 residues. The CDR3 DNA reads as TGTGCCAGCAGTTTAGGCCTCGCCACCGGGGAGCTGTTTTTT. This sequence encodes CASSLGLATGELFF.

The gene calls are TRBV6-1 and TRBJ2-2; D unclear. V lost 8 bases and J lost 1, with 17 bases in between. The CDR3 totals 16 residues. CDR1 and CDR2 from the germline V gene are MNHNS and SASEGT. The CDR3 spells CASFNPARMNTGELFF. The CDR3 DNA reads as TGTGCCAGCTTTAACCCTGCCAGAATGAACACCGGGGAGCTGTTTTTT.

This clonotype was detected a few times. Written as DNA, the CDR3 is TGTGCCAGCAGCCAAGCAATAGGGGGGGCCTACGAGCAGTACGTC. This translates into CASSQAIGGAYEQYV. The chain carries TRBV4-2 and TRBJ2-7, with a possible D match to TRBD2 (7 bases). Trimming shortened V by 1 base and J by 2 bases, and 12 bases separated the two germline ends. The CDR3 is made up of 15 amino acids. The V gene's germline CDR1 is LGHNA and CDR2 YNFKEQ.

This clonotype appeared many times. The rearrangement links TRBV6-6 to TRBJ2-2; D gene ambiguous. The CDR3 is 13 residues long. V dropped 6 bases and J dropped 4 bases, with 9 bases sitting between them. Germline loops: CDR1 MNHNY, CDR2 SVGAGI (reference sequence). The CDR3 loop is CASRPMGTGELFF. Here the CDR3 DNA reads TGTGCCAGCAGGCCGATGGGCACCGGGGAGCTGTTTTTT.

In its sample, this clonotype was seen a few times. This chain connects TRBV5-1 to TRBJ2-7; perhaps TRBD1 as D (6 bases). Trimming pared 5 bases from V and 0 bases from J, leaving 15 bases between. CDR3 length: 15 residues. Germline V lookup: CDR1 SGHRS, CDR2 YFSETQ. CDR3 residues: CASSLQGQSSYEQYF. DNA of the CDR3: TGCGCCAGCAGTCTGCAGGGGCAAAGCTCCTACGAGCAGTACTTC.

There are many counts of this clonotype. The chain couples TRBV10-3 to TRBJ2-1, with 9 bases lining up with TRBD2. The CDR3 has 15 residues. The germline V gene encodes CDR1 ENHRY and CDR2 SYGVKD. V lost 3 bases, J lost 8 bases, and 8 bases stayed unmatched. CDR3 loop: CAISDGAGGQYEQFF. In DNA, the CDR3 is TGTGCCATCAGTGACGGAGCGGGGGGACAGTATGAGCAGTTCTTC.

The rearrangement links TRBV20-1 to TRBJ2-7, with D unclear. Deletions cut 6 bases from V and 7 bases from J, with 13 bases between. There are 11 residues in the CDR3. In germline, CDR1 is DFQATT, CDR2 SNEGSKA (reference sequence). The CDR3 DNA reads TGCAGTGCCACTGGGTCTGGTGAGCAGTACTTC. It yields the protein CSATGSGEQYF.

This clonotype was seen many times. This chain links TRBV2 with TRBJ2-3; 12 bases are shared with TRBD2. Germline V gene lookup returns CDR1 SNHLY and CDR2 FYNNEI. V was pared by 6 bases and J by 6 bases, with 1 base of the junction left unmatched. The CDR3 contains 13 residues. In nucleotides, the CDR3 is TGTGCCAGCAGGGGGACTAGCGGGGATACGCAGTATTTT. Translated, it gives CASRGTSGDTQYF.

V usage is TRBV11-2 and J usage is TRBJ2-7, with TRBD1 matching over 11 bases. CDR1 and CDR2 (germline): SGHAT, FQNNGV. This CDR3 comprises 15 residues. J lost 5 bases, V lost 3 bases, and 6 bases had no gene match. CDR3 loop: CASSFTGTGGNEQYF. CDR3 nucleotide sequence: TGTGCCAGCAGCTTTACCGGGACAGGGGGGAACGAGCAGTACTTC.

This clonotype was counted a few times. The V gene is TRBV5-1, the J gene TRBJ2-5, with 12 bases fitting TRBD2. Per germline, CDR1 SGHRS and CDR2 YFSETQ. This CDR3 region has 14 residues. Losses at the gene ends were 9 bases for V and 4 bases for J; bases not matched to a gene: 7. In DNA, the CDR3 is TGCGCCACCAAGACTAGCGGGAGTTCAGAGACCCAGTACTTC. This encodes CATKTSGSSETQYF.

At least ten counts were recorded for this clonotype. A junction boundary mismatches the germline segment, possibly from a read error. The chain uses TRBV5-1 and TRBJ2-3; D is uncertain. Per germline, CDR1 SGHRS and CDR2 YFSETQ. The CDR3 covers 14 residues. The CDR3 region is CASSLAGSTDTQYF. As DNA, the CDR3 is TGTGCCAGCAGTTTGGCCGGTAGCACAGATACGCAGTATTTT. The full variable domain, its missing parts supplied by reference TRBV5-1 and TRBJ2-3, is KAGVTQTPRYLIKTRGQQVTLSCSPISGHRSVSWYQQTPGQGLQFLFEYFSETQRNKGNFPGRFSGRQFSNSRSEMNVSTLELGDSALYLCASSLAGSTDTQYFGPGTRLTVL.

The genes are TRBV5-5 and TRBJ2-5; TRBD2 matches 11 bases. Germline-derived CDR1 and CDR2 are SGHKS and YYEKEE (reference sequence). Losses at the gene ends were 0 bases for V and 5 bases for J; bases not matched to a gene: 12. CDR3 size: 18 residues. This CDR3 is CASSLVGSGGAGKETQYF. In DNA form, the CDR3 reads TGTGCCAGCAGCTTGGTCGGTAGCGGGGGGGCAGGGAAGGAGACCCAGTACTTC.

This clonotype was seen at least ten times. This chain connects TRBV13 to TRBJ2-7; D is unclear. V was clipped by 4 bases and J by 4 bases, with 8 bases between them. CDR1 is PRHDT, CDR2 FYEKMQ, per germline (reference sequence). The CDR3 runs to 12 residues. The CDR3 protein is CASSSRSYEQYF. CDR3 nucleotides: TGTGCCAGCAGCTCCCGGAGTTACGAGCAGTACTTC.

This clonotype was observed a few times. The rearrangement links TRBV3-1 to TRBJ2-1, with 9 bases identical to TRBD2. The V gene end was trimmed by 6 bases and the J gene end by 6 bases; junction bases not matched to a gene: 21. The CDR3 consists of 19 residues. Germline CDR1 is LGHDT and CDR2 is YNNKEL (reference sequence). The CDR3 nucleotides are TGTGCCAGCAGGACAAGGACCCCGACGGCGGGGGGGATACGCAATGAGCAGTTCTTC. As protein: CASRTRTPTAGGIRNEQFF.

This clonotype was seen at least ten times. CDR3 coding DNA: TGTGCCAGTGGACAGGGAGGAAGGAACCAGTACTTC. Encoded protein: CASGQGGRNQYF. The V and J genes are TRBV10-3 and TRBJ2-5; 8 bases align to TRBD1. Germline V gives CDR1 ENHRY, CDR2 SYGVKD. The CDR3 spans 12 residues. The V gene end was trimmed by 10 bases and the J gene end by 10 bases; junction bases not matched to a gene: 11.

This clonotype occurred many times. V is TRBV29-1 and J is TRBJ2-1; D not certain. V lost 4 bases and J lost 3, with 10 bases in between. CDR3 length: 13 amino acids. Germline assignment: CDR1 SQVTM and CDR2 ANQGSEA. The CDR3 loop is CSVVEVNYNEQFF. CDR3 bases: TGCAGCGTTGTCGAGGTTAACTACAATGAGCAGTTCTTC.

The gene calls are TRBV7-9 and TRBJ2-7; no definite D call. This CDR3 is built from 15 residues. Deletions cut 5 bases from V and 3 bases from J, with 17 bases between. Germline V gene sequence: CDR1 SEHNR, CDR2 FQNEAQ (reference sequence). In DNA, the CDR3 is TGTGCCAGCAGCAAAGGGTCCTTTGGTGACTACGAGCAGTACTTC. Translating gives CASSKGSFGDYEQYF.

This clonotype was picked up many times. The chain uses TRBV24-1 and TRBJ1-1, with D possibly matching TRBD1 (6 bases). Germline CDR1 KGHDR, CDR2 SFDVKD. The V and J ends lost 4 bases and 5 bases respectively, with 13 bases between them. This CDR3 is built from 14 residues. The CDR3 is CATSDKTGLTEAFF. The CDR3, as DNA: TGTGCCACCAGTGACAAAACAGGGCTTACTGAAGCTTTCTTT.

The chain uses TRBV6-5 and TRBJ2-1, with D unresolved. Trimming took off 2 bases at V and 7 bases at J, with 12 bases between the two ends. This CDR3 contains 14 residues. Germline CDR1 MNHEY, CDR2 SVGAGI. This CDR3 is CASSYRPVSNEQFF. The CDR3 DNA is TGTGCCAGCAGTTACAGGCCGGTTAGTAATGAGCAGTTCTTC.

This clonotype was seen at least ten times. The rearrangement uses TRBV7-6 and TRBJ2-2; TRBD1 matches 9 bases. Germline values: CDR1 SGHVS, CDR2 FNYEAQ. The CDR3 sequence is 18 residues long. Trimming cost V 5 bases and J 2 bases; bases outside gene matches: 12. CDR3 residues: CASSRYNGQGINTGELFF. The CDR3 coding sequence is TGTGCCAGCAGCCGTTACAATGGACAGGGGATTAACACCGGGGAGCTGTTTTTT.

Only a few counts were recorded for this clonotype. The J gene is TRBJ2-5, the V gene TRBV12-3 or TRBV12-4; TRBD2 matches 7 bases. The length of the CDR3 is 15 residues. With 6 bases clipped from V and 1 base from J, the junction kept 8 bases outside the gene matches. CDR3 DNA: TGTGCCAGCAGCCAGGCGGGCGGGGGCCAAGAGACCCAGTACTTC. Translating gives CASSQAGGGQETQYF.